This T cell receptor (beta chain) comes out of a study of identical twins. General study findings and limits: While abundant cord blood beta clonotypes carried fewer insertions, memory repertoires showed no such pattern. In beta out-of-frame sequences, the excess sharing between twins was weaker.

TCRdb re-derived calls from the 5' RACE reads in MiXCR, one entry per CDR3 protein. The sample gives approximately 280,000 distinct CDR3 sequences, approximately 8.5% of which show up once; 2% to 2.5% is in the top ten. With respect to this clonotype: Its specificity is unknown.

From germline, CDR1 is ENHRY and CDR2 SYGVKD. The CDR3 has 14 amino acids. V lost 6 bases, J lost 2 bases, and 5 bases stayed unmatched. This same sample was also taken into another study, of yellow fever vaccine responses in identical twins.

This TCR derives from a woman between 18 and 29 years old in good health. This rearrangement joins TRBV10-3 to TRBJ2-7, with 9 nucleotides matching TRBD1. The sequencing sample was made of memory (CD45RO+) T cells sorted from blood. The CDR3 sequence is CAISRQGGPYEQYV. The CDR3 nucleotides are TGTGCCATCAGCAGACAGGGGGGCCCCTACGAGCAGTACGTC.